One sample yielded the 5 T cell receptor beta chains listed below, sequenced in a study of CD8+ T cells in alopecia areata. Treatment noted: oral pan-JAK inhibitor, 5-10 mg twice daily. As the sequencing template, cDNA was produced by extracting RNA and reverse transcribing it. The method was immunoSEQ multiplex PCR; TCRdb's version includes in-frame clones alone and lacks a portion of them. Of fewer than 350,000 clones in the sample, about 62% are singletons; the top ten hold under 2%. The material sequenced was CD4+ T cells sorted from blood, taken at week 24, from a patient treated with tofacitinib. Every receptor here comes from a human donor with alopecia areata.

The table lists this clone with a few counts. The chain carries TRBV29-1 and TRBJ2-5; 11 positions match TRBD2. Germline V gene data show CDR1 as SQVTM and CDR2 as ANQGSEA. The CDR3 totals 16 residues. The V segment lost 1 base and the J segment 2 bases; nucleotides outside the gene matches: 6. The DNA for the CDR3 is TGCAGCGTTGAAGGTCCTAGCGGGGGGCTACAAGAGACCCAGTACTTC. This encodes CSVEGPSGGLQETQYF.

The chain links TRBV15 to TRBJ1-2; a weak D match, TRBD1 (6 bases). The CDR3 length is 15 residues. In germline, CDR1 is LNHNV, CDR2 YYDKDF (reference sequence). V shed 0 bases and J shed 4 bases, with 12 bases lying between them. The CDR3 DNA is TGTGCCACCAGCAGAGATAGGACAGCGATCTATGGCTACACCTTC. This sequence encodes CATSRDRTAIYGYTF.

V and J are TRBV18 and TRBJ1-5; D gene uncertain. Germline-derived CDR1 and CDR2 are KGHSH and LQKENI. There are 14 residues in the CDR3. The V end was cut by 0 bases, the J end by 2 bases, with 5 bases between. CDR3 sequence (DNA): TGTGCCAGCTCACCACCGAGTGGCAATCAGCCCCAGCATTTT. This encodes CASSPPSGNQPQHF.

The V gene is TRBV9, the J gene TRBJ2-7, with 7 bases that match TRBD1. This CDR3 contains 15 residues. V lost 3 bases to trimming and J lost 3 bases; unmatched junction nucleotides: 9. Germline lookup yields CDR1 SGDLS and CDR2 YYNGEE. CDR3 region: CASSGYRGPFYEQYF. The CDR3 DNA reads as TGTGCCAGCAGCGGCTACAGGGGCCCTTTCTACGAGCAGTACTTC.

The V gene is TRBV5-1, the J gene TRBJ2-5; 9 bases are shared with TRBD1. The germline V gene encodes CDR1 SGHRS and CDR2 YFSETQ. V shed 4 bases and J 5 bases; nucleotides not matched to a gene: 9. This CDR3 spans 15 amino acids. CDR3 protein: CASSQGQGYWETQYF. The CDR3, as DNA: TGCGCCAGCAGCCAGGGACAGGGATATTGGGAGACCCAGTACTTC.